The clone carrying this T cell receptor beta chain was detected ten times or more. Its antigen is not known. This record comes from a study of read filtering for tumor transcriptome and immune sequencing. Whole-study context: Revised staging placed eight or nine patients in R-ISS I, 15 to 20 in II, 7 in III.

Overall study findings and caveats: Approximately 80% of IR-seq clonotypes had one read, totaling around 4% of reads; RNA-seq: about 74% and 41%. Even smaller IR-seq throughput identified most shared clonotypes. Sorted CD138-negative bone marrow cells were not purified T cells.

The library was built from about 400 ng RNA with molecular barcoded adaptors for alpha/delta and beta/gamma chains. TCRdb used MiXCR to reprocess the reads, holding one entry per CDR3 protein. Of around 140,000 distinct CDR3 sequences listed, under 15% are singletons. Trimming cost V 7 bases and J 8 bases, with 24 bases left between them. The CDR3 runs 17 residues. This receptor was taken from a donor aged 40 or over with multiple myeloma. What was sequenced was a population of CD138-negative cells sorted from bone marrow. The chain recombines TRBV12-3 or TRBV12-4 with TRBJ1-6, with D unresolved. The CDR3 DNA follows: TGTGCCAGCACCGCGCCACCGCTGGGTTCTAATTATTCACCCCTCCACTTT. It is translated as CASTAPPLGSNYSPLHF.